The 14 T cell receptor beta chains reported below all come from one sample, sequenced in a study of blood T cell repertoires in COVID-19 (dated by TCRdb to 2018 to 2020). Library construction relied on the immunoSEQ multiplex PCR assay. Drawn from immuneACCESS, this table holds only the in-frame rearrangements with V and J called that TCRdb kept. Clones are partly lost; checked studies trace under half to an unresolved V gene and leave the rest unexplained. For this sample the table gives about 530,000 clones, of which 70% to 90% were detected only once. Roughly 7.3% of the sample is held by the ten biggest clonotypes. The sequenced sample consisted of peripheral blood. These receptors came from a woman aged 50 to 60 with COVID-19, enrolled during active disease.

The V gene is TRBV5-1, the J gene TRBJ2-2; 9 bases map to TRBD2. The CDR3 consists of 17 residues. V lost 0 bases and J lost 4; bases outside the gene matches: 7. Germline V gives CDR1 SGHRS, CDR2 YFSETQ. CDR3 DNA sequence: TGCGCCAGCAGCTTGGCGGGCGGGGGGGCCGTCACCGGGGAGCTGTTTTTT. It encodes CASSLAGGGAVTGELFF.

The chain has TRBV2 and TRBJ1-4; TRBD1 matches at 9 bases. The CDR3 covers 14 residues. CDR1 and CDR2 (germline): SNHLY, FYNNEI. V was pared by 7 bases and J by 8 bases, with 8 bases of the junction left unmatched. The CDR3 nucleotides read TGTGCCAGCACCCGGGACAGGGCGGGCGAAAAACTGTTTTTT. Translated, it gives CASTRDRAGEKLFF.

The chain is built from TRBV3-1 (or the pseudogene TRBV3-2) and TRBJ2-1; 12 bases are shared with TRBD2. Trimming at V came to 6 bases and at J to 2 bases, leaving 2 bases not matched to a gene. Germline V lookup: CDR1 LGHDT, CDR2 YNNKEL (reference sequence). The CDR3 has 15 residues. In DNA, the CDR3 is TGTGCCAGCAGTCTAGCGGGGGGGACCTACAATGAGCAGTTCTTC. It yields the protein CASSLAGGTYNEQFF.

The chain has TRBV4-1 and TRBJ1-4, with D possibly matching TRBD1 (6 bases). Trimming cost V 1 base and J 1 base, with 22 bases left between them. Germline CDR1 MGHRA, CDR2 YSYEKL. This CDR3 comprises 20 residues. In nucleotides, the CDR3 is TGCGCCAGCAGCCAAGGGTCTGGGGCAGGGGACGACGGAACTAATGAAAAACTGTTTTTT. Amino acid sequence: CASSQGSGAGDDGTNEKLFF.

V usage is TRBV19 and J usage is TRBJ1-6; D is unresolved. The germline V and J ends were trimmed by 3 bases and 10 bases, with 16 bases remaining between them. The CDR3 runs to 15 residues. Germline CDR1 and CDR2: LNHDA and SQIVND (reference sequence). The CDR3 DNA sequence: TGTGCCAGTAGTATTAGTCCCCAGGCTCGATCACCCCTCCACTTT. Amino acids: CASSISPQARSPLHF.

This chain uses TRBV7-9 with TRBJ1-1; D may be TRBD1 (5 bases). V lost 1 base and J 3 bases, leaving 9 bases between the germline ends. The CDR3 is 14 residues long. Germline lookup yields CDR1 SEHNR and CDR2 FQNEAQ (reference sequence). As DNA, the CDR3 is TGTGCCAGCAGCTTAGGCGGGGCTGACACTGAAGCTTTCTTT. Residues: CASSLGGADTEAFF.

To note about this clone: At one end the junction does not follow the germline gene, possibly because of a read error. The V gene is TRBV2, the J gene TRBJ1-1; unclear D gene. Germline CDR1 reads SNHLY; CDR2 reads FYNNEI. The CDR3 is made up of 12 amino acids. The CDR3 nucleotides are TGTGCCAGCAGTTCCCCAAACAGTGAAGCTTTCTTT. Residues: CASSSPNSEAFF.

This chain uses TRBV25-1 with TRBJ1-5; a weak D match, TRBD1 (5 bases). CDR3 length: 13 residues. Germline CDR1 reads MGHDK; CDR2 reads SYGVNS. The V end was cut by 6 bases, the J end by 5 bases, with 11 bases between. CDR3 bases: TGTGCCAGCAGCCCTGGGGCCTATCAGCCCCAGCATTTT. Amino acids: CASSPGAYQPQHF.

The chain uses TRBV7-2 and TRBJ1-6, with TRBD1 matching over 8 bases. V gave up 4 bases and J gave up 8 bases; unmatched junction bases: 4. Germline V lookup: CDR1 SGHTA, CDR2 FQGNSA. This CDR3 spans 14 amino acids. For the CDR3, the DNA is TGTGCCAGCAGCTCCAGACAGGGGTATTCACCCCTCCACTTT. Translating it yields CASSSRQGYSPLHF.

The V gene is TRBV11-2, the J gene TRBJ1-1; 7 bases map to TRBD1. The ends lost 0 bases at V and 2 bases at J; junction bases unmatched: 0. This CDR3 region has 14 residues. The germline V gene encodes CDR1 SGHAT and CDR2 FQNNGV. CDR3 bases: TGTGCCAGCAGCTTAGAAGGGGGCAACACTGAAGCTTTCTTT. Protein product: CASSLEGGNTEAFF.

The CDR3 DNA sequence: TGTGCCAGTAGTATGGAAAGGGGCTATGGCTACACCTTC. Its translation: CASSMERGYGYTF. V is TRBV19 and J is TRBJ1-2, with D possibly matching TRBD1 (5 bases). The CDR3 extends over 13 amino acids. Trimming cost V 3 bases and J 4 bases, with 9 bases left between them. CDR1 and CDR2 from the germline V gene are LNHDA and SQIVND (reference sequence).

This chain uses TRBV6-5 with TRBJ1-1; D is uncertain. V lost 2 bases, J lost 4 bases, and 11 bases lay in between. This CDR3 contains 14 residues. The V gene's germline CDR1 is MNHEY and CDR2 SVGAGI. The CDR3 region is CASSYEGRSTEAFF. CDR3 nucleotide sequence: TGTGCCAGCAGTTACGAGGGCCGGAGCACTGAAGCTTTCTTT.

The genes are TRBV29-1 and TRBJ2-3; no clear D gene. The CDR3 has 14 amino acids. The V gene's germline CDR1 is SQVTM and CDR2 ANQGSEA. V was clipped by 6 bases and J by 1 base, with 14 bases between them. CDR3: CSVVFGLGTDTQYF. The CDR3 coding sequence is TGCAGCGTGGTATTTGGGCTCGGCACAGATACGCAGTATTTT.

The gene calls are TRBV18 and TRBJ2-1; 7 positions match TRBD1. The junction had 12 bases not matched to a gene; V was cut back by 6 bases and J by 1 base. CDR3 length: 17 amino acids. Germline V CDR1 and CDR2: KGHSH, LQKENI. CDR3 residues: CASSPRGTEISYNEQFF. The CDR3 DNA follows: TGTGCCAGCTCCCCAAGAGGGACAGAAATTTCCTACAATGAGCAGTTCTTC.